Following are 3 T cell receptor beta chains from one sample sequenced in a study of response to subunit inactivated influenza vaccine. TCRdb reanalysed the RT-PCR reads using MiXCR and keeps one entry per CDR3 protein. The sample holds around 750,000 distinct CDR3 sequences; less than 25% are singletons and the top ten take about a tenth. Here the sequenced sample was PBMCs from blood, taken around 5 days after vaccination. The receptors shown here come from a middle-aged man who received an inactivated influenza vaccine.

This clonotype turned up a few times. This sequence joins TRBV29-1 and TRBJ1-1; D is perhaps TRBD1 (5 bases). The germline CDR1 and CDR2 sequences are SQVTM and ANQGSEA. The CDR3 is 13 amino acids. The germline V and J ends were trimmed by 3 bases and 0 bases, with 8 bases remaining between them. The CDR3 bases are TGCAGCGTTGATGAGGGGATGAACACTGAAGCTTTCTTT. This sequence encodes CSVDEGMNTEAFF.

The sample holds one count of this clonotype. The genes are TRBV20-1 and TRBJ2-5; either TRBD1 or TRBD2 may supply D (5 bases each). The end of the DNA is better explained by TRBJ2-1, so the J call may be wrong. The CDR3 spans 15 residues. CDR1 and CDR2 (germline): DFQATT, SNEGSKA (reference sequence). The DNA for the CDR3 is TGCAGTGCTAGAGTCCCCGGGACCCTAAGGGAGACCCAGTTCTTC. Amino acid sequence: CSARVPGTLRETQFF.

The rearrangement uses TRBV28 and TRBJ2-1; D is unclear. The CDR3 is made up of 12 amino acids. With 6 bases removed from V and 7 bases from J, the gap between germline ends came to 10 bases. The germline CDR1 and CDR2 sequences are MDHEN and SYDVKM. The CDR3 nucleotides are TGTGCCAGCAGCATCCCTGGGAATGAGCAGTTCTTC. Its protein product is CASSIPGNEQFF.